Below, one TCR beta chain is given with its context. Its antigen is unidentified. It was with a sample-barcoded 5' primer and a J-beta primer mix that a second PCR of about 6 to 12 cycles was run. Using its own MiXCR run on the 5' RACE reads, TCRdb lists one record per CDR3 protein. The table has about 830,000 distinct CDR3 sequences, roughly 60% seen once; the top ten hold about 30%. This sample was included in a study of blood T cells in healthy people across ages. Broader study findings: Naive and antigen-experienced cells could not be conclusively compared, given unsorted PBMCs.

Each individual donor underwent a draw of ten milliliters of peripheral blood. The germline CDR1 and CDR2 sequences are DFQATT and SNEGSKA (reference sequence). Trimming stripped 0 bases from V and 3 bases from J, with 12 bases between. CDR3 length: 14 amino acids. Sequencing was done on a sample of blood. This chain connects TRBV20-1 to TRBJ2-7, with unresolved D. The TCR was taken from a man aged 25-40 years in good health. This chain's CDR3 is CSARDLGRDYEQYF. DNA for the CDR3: TGCAGTGCTAGAGATCTTGGTAGGGACTACGAGCAGTACTTC.